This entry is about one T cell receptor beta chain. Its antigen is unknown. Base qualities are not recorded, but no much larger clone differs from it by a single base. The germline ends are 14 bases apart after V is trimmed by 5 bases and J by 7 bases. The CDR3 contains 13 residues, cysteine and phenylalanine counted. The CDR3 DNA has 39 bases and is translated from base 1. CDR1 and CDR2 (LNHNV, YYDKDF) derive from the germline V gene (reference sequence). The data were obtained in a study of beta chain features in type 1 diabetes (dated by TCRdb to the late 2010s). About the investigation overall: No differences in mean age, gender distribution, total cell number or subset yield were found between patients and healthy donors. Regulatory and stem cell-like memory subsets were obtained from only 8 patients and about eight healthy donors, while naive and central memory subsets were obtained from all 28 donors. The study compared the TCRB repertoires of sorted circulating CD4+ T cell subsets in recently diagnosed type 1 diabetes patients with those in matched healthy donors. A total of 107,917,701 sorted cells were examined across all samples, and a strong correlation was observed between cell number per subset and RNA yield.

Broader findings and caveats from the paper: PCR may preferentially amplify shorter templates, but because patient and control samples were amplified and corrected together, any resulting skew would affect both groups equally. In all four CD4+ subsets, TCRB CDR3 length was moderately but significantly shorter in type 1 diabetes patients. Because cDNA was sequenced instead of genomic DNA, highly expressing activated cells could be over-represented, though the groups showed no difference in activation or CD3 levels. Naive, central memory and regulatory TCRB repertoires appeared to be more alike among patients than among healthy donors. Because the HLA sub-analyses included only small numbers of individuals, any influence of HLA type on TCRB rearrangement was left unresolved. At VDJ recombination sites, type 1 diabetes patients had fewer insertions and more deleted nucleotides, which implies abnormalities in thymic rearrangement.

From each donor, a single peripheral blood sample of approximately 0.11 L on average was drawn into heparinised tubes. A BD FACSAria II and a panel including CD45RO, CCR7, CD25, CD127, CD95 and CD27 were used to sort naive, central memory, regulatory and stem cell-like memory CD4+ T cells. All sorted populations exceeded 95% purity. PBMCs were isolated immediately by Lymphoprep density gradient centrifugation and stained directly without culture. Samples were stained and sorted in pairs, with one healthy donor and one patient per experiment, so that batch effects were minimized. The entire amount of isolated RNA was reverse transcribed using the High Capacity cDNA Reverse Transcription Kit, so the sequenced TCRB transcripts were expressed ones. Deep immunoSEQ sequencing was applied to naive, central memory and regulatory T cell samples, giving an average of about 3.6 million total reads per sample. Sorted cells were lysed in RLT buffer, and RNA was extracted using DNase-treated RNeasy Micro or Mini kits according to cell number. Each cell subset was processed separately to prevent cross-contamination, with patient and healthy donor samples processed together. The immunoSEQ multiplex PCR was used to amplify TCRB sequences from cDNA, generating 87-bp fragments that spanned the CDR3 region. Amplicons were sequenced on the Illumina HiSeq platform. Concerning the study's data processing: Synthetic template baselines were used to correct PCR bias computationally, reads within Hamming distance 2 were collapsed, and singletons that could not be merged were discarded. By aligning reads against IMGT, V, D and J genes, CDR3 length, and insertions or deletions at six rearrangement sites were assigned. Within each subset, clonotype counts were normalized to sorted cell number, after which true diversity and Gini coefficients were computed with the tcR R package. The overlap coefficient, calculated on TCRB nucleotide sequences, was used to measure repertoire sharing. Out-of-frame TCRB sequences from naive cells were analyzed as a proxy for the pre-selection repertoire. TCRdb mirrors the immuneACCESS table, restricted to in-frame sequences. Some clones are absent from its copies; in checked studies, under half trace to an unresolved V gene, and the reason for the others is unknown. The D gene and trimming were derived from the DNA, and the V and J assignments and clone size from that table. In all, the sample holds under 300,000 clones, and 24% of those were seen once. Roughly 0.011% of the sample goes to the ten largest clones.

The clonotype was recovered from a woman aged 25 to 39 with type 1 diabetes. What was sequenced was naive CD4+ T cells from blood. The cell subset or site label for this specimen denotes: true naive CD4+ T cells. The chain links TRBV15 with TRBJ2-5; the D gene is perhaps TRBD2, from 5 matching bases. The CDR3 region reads CATSSRAEGTQYF. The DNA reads TGTGCCACCAGCTCCCGGGCCGAGGGGACCCAGTACTTC.